The present TCR beta chain was sequenced within a study of shared clonotypes between healthy human individuals. CD45RO negativity and positive selection for CCR7 defined naive CD8 cells, a population that excluded terminally differentiated effector memory CD45RA+ cells. Germline assignment: CDR1 MNHNS and CDR2 SASEGT. The V end was cut by 3 bases, the J end by 0 bases, with 17 bases between. The CDR3 extends over 17 amino acids. Profiled with immunoSEQ multiplex PCR; TCRdb holds only in-frame clones, not every one. This repertoire shows millions of clones, roughly 94% found once; its top ten account for roughly 1.1%.

Sequenced input: naive CD8+ T cells sorted from blood. The clonotype comes from a man aged 18 to 30 in good health. The chain carries TRBV6-1 and TRBJ1-2; no firm D call. Here the CDR3 reads CASSEFLFDTSNYGYTF. CDR3 bases: TGTGCCAGCAGTGAGTTTTTGTTTGACACTTCTAACTATGGCTACACCTTC.